The clone carrying this T cell receptor beta chain was counted only a few times. The TCRbeta library incorporated unique molecular identifiers. TCRdb re-analysed the PCR reads in MiXCR, keeping a single row per CDR3 protein. Of about 830,000 distinct CDR3 sequences in the sample, 16% are singletons; the top ten hold 5%. V gave up 7 bases and J gave up 9 bases; unmatched junction bases: 8. Per the germline V gene, CDR1 is KGHDR and CDR2 is SFDVKD. The CDR3 runs 14 residues. The sample is drawn from a study of T-cell reconstitution after alpha-beta-depleted transplantation in children. Sequencing used PBMCs, mostly from graft donor cells, obtained 360 days after TCRalphabeta/CD19-depleted stem cell transplant. The V gene is TRBV24-1, the J gene TRBJ2-1, with 10 bases aligning to TRBD1. The receptor's source is a male patient under 18 who had a stem cell transplant for acute lymphoblastic leukemia, so the T cells may come from the graft donor. The CDR3 loop is CATRTGGGVGEQFF. CDR3 nucleotides: TGTGCCACCAGGACAGGGGGCGGGGTAGGTGAGCAGTTCTTC.